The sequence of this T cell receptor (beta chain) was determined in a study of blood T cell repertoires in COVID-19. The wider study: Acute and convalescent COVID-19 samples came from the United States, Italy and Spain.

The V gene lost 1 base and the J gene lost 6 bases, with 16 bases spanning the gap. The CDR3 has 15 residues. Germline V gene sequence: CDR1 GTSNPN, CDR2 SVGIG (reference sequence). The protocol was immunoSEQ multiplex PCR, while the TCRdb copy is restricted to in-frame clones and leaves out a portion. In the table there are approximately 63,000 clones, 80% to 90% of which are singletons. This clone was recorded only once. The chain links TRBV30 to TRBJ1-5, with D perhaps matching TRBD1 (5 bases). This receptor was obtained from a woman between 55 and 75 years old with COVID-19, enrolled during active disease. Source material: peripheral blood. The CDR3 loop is CAWSEGQGSSQPQHF. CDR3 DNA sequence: TGTGCCTGGAGTGAGGGGCAGGGCTCGTCTCAGCCCCAGCATTTT.